This TCR beta chain was profiled in a study of T cell responses to AZD1222 COVID-19 vaccine. The study, taken as a whole, reports: Most donors were white British, females outnumbered males, and clonal diversity was possibly underestimated.

Trimming removed 3 bases from V and 4 bases from J, with 13 bases in between. CDR3 length: 14 amino acids. The germline V gene encodes CDR1 LGHDT and CDR2 YNNKEL (reference sequence). Assay: immunoSEQ multiplex PCR; the TCRdb copy retains only in-frame clones and omits some. The sample lists about 110,000 clones, roughly nine tenths occurring once. Worth noting for this clone: As yet, its antigen is unknown.

This material consisted of peripheral blood, taken 28 days after the second AZD1222 dose. This chain links TRBV3-1 (or the pseudogene TRBV3-2) with TRBJ2-7; the D gene is possibly TRBD2 (5 bases). This receptor was obtained from an adult who received the AZD1222 COVID-19 vaccine. The CDR3 sequence: CASSQVGPGYEQYF. The CDR3 DNA follows: TGTGCCAGCAGCCAGGTGGGTCCGGGGTACGAGCAGTACTTC.